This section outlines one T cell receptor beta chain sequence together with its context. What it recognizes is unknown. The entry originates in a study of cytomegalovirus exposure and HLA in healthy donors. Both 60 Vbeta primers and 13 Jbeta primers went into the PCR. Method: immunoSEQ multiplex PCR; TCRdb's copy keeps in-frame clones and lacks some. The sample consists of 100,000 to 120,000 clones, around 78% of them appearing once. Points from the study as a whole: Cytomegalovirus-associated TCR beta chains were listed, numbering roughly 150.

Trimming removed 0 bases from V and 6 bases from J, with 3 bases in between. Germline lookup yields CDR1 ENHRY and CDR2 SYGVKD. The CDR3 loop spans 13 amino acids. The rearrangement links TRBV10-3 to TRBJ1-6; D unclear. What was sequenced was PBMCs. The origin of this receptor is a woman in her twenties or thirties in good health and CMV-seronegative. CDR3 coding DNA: TGTGCCATCAGTGAGTCCAGTAATTCACCCCTCCACTTT. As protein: CAISESSNSPLHF.